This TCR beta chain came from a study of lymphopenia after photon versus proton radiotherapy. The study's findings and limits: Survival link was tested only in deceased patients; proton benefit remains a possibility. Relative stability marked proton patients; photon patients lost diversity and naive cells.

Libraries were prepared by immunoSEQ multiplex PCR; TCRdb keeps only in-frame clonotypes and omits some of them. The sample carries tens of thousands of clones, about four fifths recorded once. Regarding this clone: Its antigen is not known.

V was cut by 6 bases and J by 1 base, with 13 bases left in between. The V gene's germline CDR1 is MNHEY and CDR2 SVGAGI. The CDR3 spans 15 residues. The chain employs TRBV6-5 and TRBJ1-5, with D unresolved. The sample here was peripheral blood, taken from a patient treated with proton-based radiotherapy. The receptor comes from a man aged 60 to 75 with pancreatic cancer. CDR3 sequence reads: CASSASTLSNQPQHF. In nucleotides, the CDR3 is TGTGCCAGCAGCGCAAGCACTTTAAGCAATCAGCCCCAGCATTTT.